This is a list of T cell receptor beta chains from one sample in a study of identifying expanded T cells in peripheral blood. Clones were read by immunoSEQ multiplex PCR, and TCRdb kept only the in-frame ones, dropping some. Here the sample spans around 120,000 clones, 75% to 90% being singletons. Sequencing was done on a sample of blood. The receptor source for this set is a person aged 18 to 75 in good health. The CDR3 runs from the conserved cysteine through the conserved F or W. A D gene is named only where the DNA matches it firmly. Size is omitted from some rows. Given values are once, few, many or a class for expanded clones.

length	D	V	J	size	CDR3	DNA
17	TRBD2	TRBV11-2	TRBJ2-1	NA	CASSFYGREGSYNEQFF	TGTGCCAGCAGCTTTTACGGGCGGGAGGGCTCCTACAATGAGCAGTTCTTC
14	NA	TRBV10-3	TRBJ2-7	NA	CAISESKTDYEQYF	TGTGCCATCAGTGAGTCGAAAACAGACTACGAGCAGTACTTC
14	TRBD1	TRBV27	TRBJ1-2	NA	CASSFRTGGYGYTF	TGTGCCAGCAGTTTTAGGACAGGGGGCTATGGCTACACCTTC
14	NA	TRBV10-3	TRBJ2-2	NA	CAISESADAGELFF	TGTGCCATCAGTGAGTCGGCAGACGCCGGGGAGCTGTTTTTT
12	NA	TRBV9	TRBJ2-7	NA	CASSSGNYEQYF	TGTGCCAGCAGTAGCGGAAACTACGAGCAGTACTTC
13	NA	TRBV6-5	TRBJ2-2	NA	CASNLGGTGELFF	TGTGCCAGCAATTTGGGGGGCACCGGGGAGCTGTTTTTT
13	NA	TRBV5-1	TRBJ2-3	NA	CASSSQGSDTQYF	TGCGCCAGCAGCTCACAGGGTTCAGATACGCAGTATTTT
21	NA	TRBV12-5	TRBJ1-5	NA	CASGLVLGKRVGGRSNQPQHF	TGTGCTAGTGGTTTGGTACTAGGGAAGCGAGTGGGGGGGCGTAGCAATCAGCCCCAGCATTTT
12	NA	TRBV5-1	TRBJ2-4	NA	CASSLEGDIQYF	TGCGCCAGCAGCTTAGAGGGGGACATTCAGTACTTC
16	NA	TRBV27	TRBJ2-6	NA	CASSLYSGSGANVLTF	TGTGCCAGCAGTTTATACTCAGGCTCTGGGGCCAACGTCCTGACTTTC
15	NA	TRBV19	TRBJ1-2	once	CASSSIPRILGGYTF	TGTGCCAGTAGTTCTATACCCAGGATCTTAGGGGGCTACACCTTC
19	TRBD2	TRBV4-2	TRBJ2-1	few	CASSQLGLAGGGSYNEQFF	TGTGCCAGCAGCCAACTGGGACTAGCGGGGGGTGGCTCCTACAATGAGCAGTTCTTC
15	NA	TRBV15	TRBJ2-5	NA	CATSKGGVEQETQYF	TGTGCCACCAGCAAGGGCGGGGTCGAACAAGAGACCCAGTACTTC
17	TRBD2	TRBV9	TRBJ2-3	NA	CASSPRGSGRALDTQYF	TGTGCCAGCAGCCCCAGGGGTAGCGGGAGGGCCCTAGATACGCAGTATTTT
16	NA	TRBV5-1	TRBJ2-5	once	CASSLGGRGEQETQYF	TGCGCCAGCAGCTTGGGGGGCAGGGGAGAACAAGAGACCCAGTACTTC
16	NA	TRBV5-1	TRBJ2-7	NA	CASSDPRLGAFYEQYF	TGCGCCAGCAGCGACCCGCGGCTGGGGGCCTTCTACGAGCAGTACTTC
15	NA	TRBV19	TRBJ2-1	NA	CASSISSPPRDVQFF	TGTGCCAGTAGTATTTCGTCTCCCCCTCGGGACGTGCAGTTCTTC